The clone carrying this TCR beta chain was detected ten times or more. The antigen remains undetermined. This beta chain lies outside the target of a library built for alpha chains; its clone size means little. Time point: sample taken at primary tumor resection. The record originates from a study of spatial heterogeneity in lung cancer. The overall study: A module score for T cells, taken from matched bulk RNA-seq, correlated strongly with TCR transcript counts in tumor regions. Study-level points and caveats: The study found that ubiquitous and regional expanded TCR counts tracked ubiquitous and regional nonsynonymous mutations, respectively. Tumor mutation counts were tracked by expanded intratumoral alpha and beta TCR counts.

V lost 3 bases and J lost 7; bases outside the gene matches: 7. The CDR3 is 16 residues long. Germline values: CDR1 LGHDT, CDR2 YNNKEL (reference sequence). Via MiXCR, TCRdb re-called the 5' RACE reads, giving one row per CDR3 protein. The sample shows some 9,800 distinct CDR3 sequences, 5.5% to 7% of them seen only once. The receptor was derived from a male donor with early-stage non-small cell lung cancer. This sample comprised lung tumor tissue, obtained at surgery. This rearrangement joins TRBV3-1 to TRBJ1-6, with 9 bases matching TRBD1. The CDR3 DNA reads as TGTGCCAGCAGCCAGGGAACCGGGACAGGGAATTCACCCCTCCACTTT. The encoded protein is CASSQGTGTGNSPLHF. Together with reference TRBV3-1 and TRBJ1-6, the CDR3 gives the full variable domain: DTAVSQTPKYLVTQMGNDKSIKCEQNLGHDTMYWYKQDSKKFLKIMFSYNNKELIINETVPNRFSPKSPDKAHLNLHINSLELGDSAVYFCASSQGTGTGNSPLHFGNGTRLTVT.